This passage covers 13 T cell receptor beta chains from one sample sequenced in a study of blood T cell repertoires in COVID-19. Measured with immunoSEQ multiplex PCR; TCRdb has only the in-frame clones, and not every one. In the table there are 100,000 or so clones, roughly 80% of which are singletons. Sequences were obtained from peripheral blood. Receptor source: a woman in her 70s with acute or convalescent COVID-19.

Here the CDR3 reads CSVGSGFAYEQYF. The CDR3 DNA reads as TGCAGCGTTGGGTCAGGGTTCGCCTACGAGCAGTACTTC. The chain links TRBV29-1 to TRBJ2-7, with a weak D call TRBD1 (5 bases). Germline CDR1 and CDR2: SQVTM and ANQGSEA. The V gene lost 4 bases and the J gene lost 2 bases, with 12 bases spanning the gap. The CDR3 is 13 residues long.

The chain combines TRBV15 with TRBJ1-1, with 9 positions matching TRBD1. The CDR3 contains 16 residues. V was pared by 3 bases and J by 5 bases, with 10 bases of the junction left unmatched. Germline lookup yields CDR1 LNHNV and CDR2 YYDKDF (reference sequence). As DNA, the CDR3 is TGTGCCACCAGCAGGGACCTACTGACAGGGGGGACTGAAGCTTTCTTT. It translates to CATSRDLLTGGTEAFF.

The chain couples TRBV6-2 or TRBV6-3 to TRBJ2-3; 7 nucleotides agree with TRBD1. CDR1 and CDR2 (germline): MNHEY, SVGEGT. V lost 6 bases to trimming and J lost 0 bases; unmatched junction nucleotides: 6. The CDR3 spans 15 residues. The CDR3 is CASSDGTASTDTQYF. The CDR3 DNA reads TGTGCCAGCAGCGACGGGACAGCCAGCACAGATACGCAGTATTTT.

The V and J genes are TRBV5-1 and TRBJ2-7; 10 bases are shared with TRBD1. Germline V gene sequence: CDR1 SGHRS, CDR2 YFSETQ. Losses at the gene ends were 0 bases for V and 5 bases for J; bases not matched to a gene: 8. The CDR3 covers 16 residues. The CDR3 reads CASSLELGQGKDEQYF. Written as DNA, the CDR3 is TGCGCCAGCAGCTTGGAGCTGGGACAGGGGAAGGACGAGCAGTACTTC.

The chain recombines TRBV18 with TRBJ1-1, with D uncertain. Germline CDR1 reads KGHSH; CDR2 reads LQKENI. The CDR3 is 14 residues long. Between the trimmed V and J ends, which lost 1 base and 3 bases, there was a span of 9 bases. The CDR3 nucleotides read TGTGCCAGCTCACCACAGTCAGACTACACTGAAGCTTTCTTT. It yields the protein CASSPQSDYTEAFF.

The chain links TRBV5-1 to TRBJ1-1; 7 bases are a match to TRBD1. This CDR3 has 11 amino acids. Unmatched junction bases numbered 3, after V lost 3 bases and J lost 10 bases. Germline V gene data show CDR1 as SGHRS and CDR2 as YFSETQ. The CDR3 spells CASSSQGVAFF. As DNA, the CDR3 is TGCGCCAGCAGCTCCCAGGGGGTAGCTTTCTTT.

The rearrangement joins TRBV18 to TRBJ2-5; 8 positions agree with TRBD1. V lost 8 bases and J lost 5; bases outside the gene matches: 13. CDR3 length: 15 residues. The V gene's germline CDR1 is KGHSH and CDR2 LQKENI. The CDR3 spells CASTPPDRVVETQYF. The CDR3 DNA sequence: TGTGCCAGCACCCCACCGGACAGGGTGGTTGAGACCCAGTACTTC.

This clone was counted once. The chain links TRBV7-9 to TRBJ1-5; D is unresolved. V shed 2 bases and J shed 0 bases, with 2 bases lying between them. The germline V gene encodes CDR1 SEHNR and CDR2 FQNEAQ (reference sequence). The CDR3 runs to 13 residues. The CDR3 region has the DNA TGTGCCAGCAGCTTACATAGCAATCAGCCCCAGCATTTT. Amino acid sequence: CASSLHSNQPQHF. Full variable domain (missing parts from reference TRBV7-9 and TRBJ1-5): DTGVSQNPRHKITKRGQNVTFRCDPISEHNRLYWYRQTLGQGPEFLTYFQNEAQLEKSRLLSDRFSAERPKGSFSTLEIQRTEQGDSAMYLCASSLHSNQPQHFGDGTRLSIL.

V usage is TRBV6-6 and J usage is TRBJ2-1; possible D gene TRBD1, 6 bases. The germline V and J ends were trimmed by 3 bases and 2 bases, with 11 bases remaining between them. The germline CDR1 and CDR2 sequences are MNHNY and SVGAGI (reference sequence). The CDR3 length is 15 residues. CDR3 protein: CASSYLQGPYNEQFF. As DNA, the CDR3 is TGTGCCAGCAGTTATTTACAGGGACCCTACAATGAGCAGTTCTTC.

A few counts support this clone. This chain uses TRBV24-1 with TRBJ2-3; D might be TRBD2 (6 bases). Trimming cost V 2 bases and J 5 bases, with 10 bases left between them. The germline V gene has CDR1 KGHDR and CDR2 SFDVKD. The CDR3 loop spans 14 amino acids. The CDR3 nucleotides are TGTGCCACCAGTGATTCTGGGCGGGGAGATACGCAGTATTTT. Its translation: CATSDSGRGDTQYF.

To note about this clone: Distinct nucleotide sequences in the sample also encode this CDR3. This chain uses TRBV19 with TRBJ1-2, with D unresolved. The CDR3 extends over 13 amino acids. The V gene's germline CDR1 is LNHDA and CDR2 SQIVND (reference sequence). Deletions cut 1 base from V and 3 bases from J, with 6 bases between. CDR3 amino acids: CASSIGGHYGYTF. The CDR3 nucleotides read TGTGCCAGTAGTATAGGAGGGCACTATGGCTACACCTTC.

The CDR3 region has the DNA TGTGCCAGCAGCCAACTAGCTGAGCAGTTCTTC. Amino acids: CASSQLAEQFF. This sequence joins TRBV7-8 and TRBJ2-1, with D perhaps matching TRBD2 (6 bases). V was pared by 5 bases and J by 9 bases, with 8 bases between. Germline loops: CDR1 SGHVS, CDR2 FQNEAQ. CDR3 length: 11 amino acids. Full variable domain (remainder filled in from reference TRBV7-8 and TRBJ2-1): GAGVSQSPRYKVAKRGQDVALRCDPISGHVSLFWYQQALGQGPEFLTYFQNEAQLDKSGLPSDRFFAERPEGSVSTLKIQRTQQEDSAVYLCASSQLAEQFFGPGTRLTVL.

The chain employs TRBV7-9 and TRBJ1-1; 7 nucleotides agree with TRBD1. With V trimmed by 5 bases and J by 6 bases, 12 bases remained unmatched. The germline CDR1 and CDR2 sequences are SEHNR and FQNEAQ (reference sequence). CDR3 length equals 15 residues. CDR3 loop: CASSPGTVPQAEAFF. The DNA for the CDR3 is TGTGCCAGCAGCCCAGGGACAGTTCCTCAGGCTGAAGCTTTCTTT.